The clone carrying this TCR beta chain is medium-sized (0.01 to 0.1%) in the sample. The entry originates in a study of T-cell memory formation after mild COVID-19. Via MiXCR, TCRdb re-called the 5' RACE reads, giving one row per CDR3 protein. The sample has some 110,000 distinct CDR3 sequences; about 15% are singletons. The CDR3 contains 16 residues. V lost 7 bases to trimming and J lost 2 bases, with 19 bases between them. Germline values: CDR1 SEHNR, CDR2 FQNEAQ (reference sequence). Sequencing used PBMCs or a T cell subset sorted from them (not recorded which). The receptor's source is an adult woman who had mild COVID-19 (a few samples of this study predate the infection). Cell type and time point are not known. This chain links TRBV7-9 with TRBJ2-3; D ambiguous. The CDR3 region is CASTLVQGSPTDTQYF. Here the CDR3 DNA reads TGTGCCAGCACCCTAGTCCAAGGGTCCCCCACAGATACGCAGTATTTT.